Below are 21 T cell receptor beta chains sequenced from a single sample in a study of technical replicates of blood from a handful of donors. TCRdb's table, derived via immunoSEQ multiplex PCR, lists solely in-frame clones and lacks some. Of roughly 80,000 clones listed, 93% are singletons. Sequencing was carried out using T cells isolated from PBMCs. These receptors all come from a human donor in good health.

This sequence joins TRBV5-1 and TRBJ2-7, with 11 bases matching TRBD1. The CDR3 length is 20 residues. J was trimmed by 3 bases and V by 1 base; bases with no gene match: 18. Per germline, CDR1 SGHRS and CDR2 YFSETQ. The CDR3 sequence is CASSLPRYRDRGSGVYEQYF. The DNA for the CDR3 is TGCGCCAGCAGCTTGCCCCGTTACCGGGACAGGGGGTCTGGAGTCTACGAGCAGTACTTC. Looking up the rest from reference TRBV5-1 and TRBJ2-7 gives the full variable domain: KAGVTQTPRYLIKTRGQQVTLSCSPISGHRSVSWYQQTPGQGLQFLFEYFSETQRNKGNFPGRFSGRQFSNSRSEMNVSTLELGDSALYLCASSLPRYRDRGSGVYEQYFGPGTRLTVT.

Ten or more counts support this clone. This chain joins TRBV12-5 and TRBJ2-1; TRBD2 agrees at 8 bases. Germline lookup yields CDR1 LGHNT and CDR2 FRNRAP. This CDR3 contains 13 residues. J lost 10 bases, V lost 8 bases, and 10 bases had no gene match. In DNA, the CDR3 is TGTGCTAGTAGTGCAGCGGGAGTGAACGAGCAGTTCTTC. Its protein is CASSAAGVNEQFF. The full variable domain, with the rest looked up from reference TRBV12-5 and TRBJ2-1, is DARVTQTPRHKVTEMGQEVTMRCQPILGHNTVFWYRQTMMQGLELLAYFRNRAPLDDSGMPKDRFSAEMPDATLATLKIQPSEPRDSAVYFCASSAAGVNEQFFGPGTRLTVL.

This chain joins TRBV7-6 and TRBJ2-7; 8 bases are shared with TRBD1. There are 15 residues in the CDR3. V shed 1 base and J 4 bases; nucleotides not matched to a gene: 6. Germline V gene lookup returns CDR1 SGHVS and CDR2 FNYEAQ. Here the CDR3 reads CASSLDQGARYEQYF. In nucleotides, the CDR3 is TGTGCCAGCAGCTTAGACCAGGGGGCTCGATACGAGCAGTACTTC.

This chain uses TRBV29-1 with TRBJ2-7; 8 bases align to TRBD1. CDR3 length: 10 amino acids. Germline CDR1 reads SQVTM; CDR2 reads ANQGSEA. J lost 8 bases, V lost 4 bases, and 1 base had no gene match. Here the CDR3 reads CSVGTGKQYF. CDR3 in DNA: TGCAGCGTTGGGACAGGGAAGCAGTACTTC.

The V call is TRBV5-1, the J call TRBJ1-3; maybe TRBD1 (6 bases). The ends were cut back, 0 bases at V and 4 bases at J, with 14 bases in the middle. Germline V gene data show CDR1 as SGHRS and CDR2 as YFSETQ. This CDR3 contains 16 residues. CDR3 sequence (DNA): TGCGCCAGCAGCTTGGACCCCCAGGGGCAAGGAAACACCATATATTTT. Translated, it gives CASSLDPQGQGNTIYF.

The chain couples TRBV5-1 to TRBJ1-2; the D is unclear. Between the trimmed V and J ends, which lost 0 bases and 5 bases, there was a span of 8 bases. The CDR3 runs 13 residues. Germline V gene data show CDR1 as SGHRS and CDR2 as YFSETQ. CDR3 nucleotides: TGCGCCAGCAGCTTGGCGCAGGAATATGGCTACACCTTC. This sequence encodes CASSLAQEYGYTF.

This chain connects TRBV5-6 to TRBJ1-4; 7 nucleotides agree with TRBD1. The CDR3 runs 18 residues. V was clipped by 4 bases and J by 3 bases; unmatched bases: 15. The germline V gene has CDR1 SGHDT and CDR2 YYEEEE. CDR3 residues: CASSPGTFDRASNEKLFF. The CDR3 DNA reads as TGTGCCAGCAGCCCCGGTACCTTCGACAGGGCCTCTAATGAAAAACTGTTTTTT.

This chain connects TRBV5-4 to TRBJ2-3; TRBD2 matches 8 bases. With V trimmed by 1 base and J by 3 bases, 1 base remained unmatched. This CDR3 region has 14 residues. The germline V gene encodes CDR1 SGHNT and CDR2 YYREEE (reference sequence). CDR3 nucleotides: TGTGCCAGCAGCTTGCCGGGAGGGACAGATACGCAGTATTTT. It yields the protein CASSLPGGTDTQYF.

V usage is TRBV30 and J usage is TRBJ1-1, with 7 bases matching TRBD1. V dropped 2 bases and J dropped 2; count of bases not matched to a gene: 14. The germline CDR1 and CDR2 sequences are GTSNPN and SVGIG (reference sequence). The length of the CDR3 is 17 residues. This chain's CDR3 is CAWSPDIGGQLNTEAFF. CDR3 nucleotides: TGTGCCTGGAGTCCCGATATCGGGGGACAGTTAAACACTGAAGCTTTCTTT.

This sequence joins TRBV7-9 and TRBJ2-7; a possible D gene is TRBD2 (6 bases). Trimming removed 0 bases from V and 4 bases from J, with 10 bases in between. Germline V lookup: CDR1 SEHNR, CDR2 FQNEAQ (reference sequence). The CDR3 sequence is 14 residues long. CDR3 sequence: CASSLAGGSYEQYF. The CDR3 DNA reads TGTGCCAGCAGCTTAGCTGGGGGGTCGTACGAGCAGTACTTC.

This clone came up once. The J gene is TRBJ2-7, the V gene TRBV5-1; 9 bases align to TRBD1. Germline CDR1 and CDR2: SGHRS and YFSETQ. Germline trimming cut 4 bases from V and 7 bases from J; bases unmatched to any gene: 12. The CDR3 runs 15 residues. The CDR3 here is CASSPLSGTGTEQYF. Written as DNA, the CDR3 is TGCGCCAGCAGCCCCCTGTCCGGGACAGGGACAGAGCAGTACTTC. The full variable domain, with the rest looked up from reference TRBV5-1 and TRBJ2-7, is KAGVTQTPRYLIKTRGQQVTLSCSPISGHRSVSWYQQTPGQGLQFLFEYFSETQRNKGNFPGRFSGRQFSNSRSEMNVSTLELGDSALYLCASSPLSGTGTEQYFGPGTRLTVT.

V and J are TRBV4-2 and TRBJ2-1; TRBD2 might be the D (6 bases). Germline lookup yields CDR1 LGHNA and CDR2 YNFKEQ. The length of the CDR3 is 16 residues. Trimming took off 4 bases at V and 2 bases at J, with 15 bases between the two ends. This CDR3 reads CASSLVSSVPYNEQFF. The CDR3 DNA sequence: TGTGCCAGCAGCCTGGTCTCTAGCGTACCCTACAATGAGCAGTTCTTC.

This clone appeared a few times. Here the CDR3 DNA reads TGCGCCAGCAGCTTGGGGCAGGGGCCTCATCAGCCCCAGCATTTT. Translating it yields CASSLGQGPHQPQHF. This sequence joins TRBV5-1 and TRBJ1-5; D perhaps matches TRBD1 (6 bases). Trimming removed 0 bases from V and 5 bases from J, with 12 bases in between. The CDR3 extends over 15 amino acids. CDR1 and CDR2 from the germline V gene are SGHRS and YFSETQ.

The V call is TRBV2, the J call TRBJ1-2; 7 bases agree with TRBD1. CDR1 is SNHLY and CDR2 is FYNNEI in the germline V gene. V was clipped by 6 bases and J by 0 bases; unmatched bases: 10. The CDR3 runs to 16 residues. The CDR3, as DNA: TGTGCCAGCAGCGAGACAGGGCGTACAACTAACTATGGCTACACCTTC. Translating it yields CASSETGRTTNYGYTF.

V usage is TRBV29-1 and J usage is TRBJ2-7; D is possibly TRBD1 (5 bases). Germline loops: CDR1 SQVTM, CDR2 ANQGSEA. Trimming took 2 bases from V and 5 from J, leaving 19 bases between them. The CDR3 is 15 residues long. This chain's CDR3 is CSVEKFRQGVHEQYF. The CDR3 DNA sequence: TGCAGCGTTGAAAAATTTCGGCAGGGTGTCCACGAGCAGTACTTC.

V gene TRBV2 combines with J gene TRBJ1-2; no clear D gene. This CDR3 region has 12 residues. Trimming stripped 6 bases from V and 4 bases from J, with 9 bases between. The germline V gene has CDR1 SNHLY and CDR2 FYNNEI. CDR3 residues: CASSSGSYGYTF. CDR3 nucleotides: TGTGCCAGCAGCTCGGGGTCCTATGGCTACACCTTC.

The rearrangement joins TRBV6-1 to TRBJ2-1, with TRBD1 identical over 7 bases. The CDR3 loop spans 15 amino acids. With V trimmed by 7 bases and J by 4 bases, 10 bases remained unmatched. CDR1 is MNHNS, CDR2 SASEGT, per germline. CDR3 coding DNA: TGTGCCAGCACCTTAGACAGGGTAGGGTACAATGAGCAGTTCTTC. This codes for CASTLDRVGYNEQFF.

The CDR3 protein is CASSISSGGGGYTF. The CDR3 bases are TGTGCCAGTAGTATCTCAAGTGGAGGAGGAGGCTACACCTTC. The chain uses TRBV19 and TRBJ1-2; D is unclear. The germline V gene has CDR1 LNHDA and CDR2 SQIVND (reference sequence). The CDR3 length is 14 residues. Trimming shortened V by 3 bases and J by 8 bases, and 16 bases separated the two germline ends.

This rearrangement joins TRBV19 to TRBJ2-7, with 7 nucleotides matching TRBD1. Germline V CDR1 and CDR2: LNHDA, SQIVND (reference sequence). This CDR3 is 14 amino acids long. The V segment lost 3 bases and the J segment 6 bases; nucleotides outside the gene matches: 8. CDR3 bases: TGTGCCAGTAGTATGACCCCGACAGGGATCGAGCAGTACTTC. This codes for CASSMTPTGIEQYF. The entire variable domain, with the rest obtained from reference TRBV19 and TRBJ2-7, is as follows: DGGITQSPKYLFRKEGQNVTLSCEQNLNHDAMYWYRQDPGQGLRLIYYSQIVNDFQKGDIAEGYSVSREKKESFPLTVTSAQKNPTAFYLCASSMTPTGIEQYFGPGTRLTVT.

This chain connects TRBV6-1 to TRBJ1-1; the match to TRBD1 covers 10 bases. The CDR3 totals 14 residues. Germline CDR1 reads MNHNS; CDR2 reads SASEGT. V was pared by 3 bases and J by 4 bases, with 2 bases of the junction left unmatched. The CDR3 region is CASSERDRGTEAFF. Written as DNA, the CDR3 is TGTGCCAGCAGTGAGAGGGACAGGGGCACTGAAGCTTTCTTT.

J is TRBJ2-1 and V is TRBV19; 7 nucleotides align to TRBD2. This CDR3 is 17 amino acids long. V gave up 5 bases and J gave up 0 bases; unmatched junction bases: 10. Germline CDR1 reads LNHDA; CDR2 reads SQIVND (reference sequence). The CDR3 region is CASSPTTSVSSYNEQFF. The CDR3 coding sequence is TGTGCCAGTAGTCCAACCACTAGCGTCAGCTCCTACAATGAGCAGTTCTTC.